The entry below gives a single T cell receptor beta chain sequence along with its context. These data belong to a study of blood T cells in healthy people across ages. For the second PCR, which ran for about 6 to 11 cycles, a sample-barcoded 5' primer and a J-beta primer mix were used. One entry per CDR3 protein results from TCRdb running MiXCR on the 5' RACE reads. The sample yields around 1,600,000 distinct CDR3 sequences, roughly 43% seen once. This sequence originates from a woman aged 18-29 years in good health. The sample taken for sequencing was blood.

CDR3 loop: CASRAPGGDQPQHF. CDR3 coding DNA: TGTGCCAGCAGAGCCCCCGGGGGCGATCAGCCCCAGCATTTT. The rearrangement joins TRBV6-6 to TRBJ1-5, with TRBD1 as a possible D gene (6 bases). The CDR3 sequence is 14 residues long. CDR1 and CDR2 from the germline V gene are MNHNY and SVGAGI (reference sequence). The V and J ends lost 6 bases and 5 bases respectively, with 14 bases between them.